This T cell receptor (beta chain) was captured by sequencing in a study of human T cells and chemical hapten exposure. Documented time point: pre-sensitization, week 0. Treatment indicated: therapeutic diphenylcyclopropenone sensitization with weekly scalp DPC. Investigators collected blood before applying each patch test. Each donor was an alopecia patient between 18 and 70 years of age who qualified for DPC. Regarding the study as a whole: A positive correlation with patch test score was shown by PT1 expanded TCR counts. Expanded TCRs showed more large CDR3 clusters than pre-sensitization or healthy control sets.

MiXCR, applied by TCRdb to the RACE reads, yields one record per CDR3 protein. The data show more than 80,000 distinct CDR3 sequences, roughly an eighth seen once. Germline loops: CDR1 DFQATT, CDR2 SNEGSKA (reference sequence). The V segment lost 0 bases and the J segment 5 bases; nucleotides outside the gene matches: 10. The CDR3 sequence is 16 residues long. This clonotype was counted a few times. As yet, its antigen is unknown. The sample was whole blood, taken in connection with sensitization to the hapten diphenylcyclopropenone (DPC). The chain links TRBV20-1 to TRBJ1-2, with 9 bases matching TRBD1. The origin of this receptor is a woman aged 50 to 65 with alopecia areata. Some clones in this sample may be carry-over from other donors' samples. The CDR3 DNA reads TGCAGTGCTAGAGACCCCTCGGACAGGGGAGGATATGGCTACACCTTC. Translating gives CSARDPSDRGGYGYTF.